This TCR beta chain was obtained from a study of human T cells and chemical hapten exposure. Across the study: Patients, largely female, had alopecia areata, totalis or universalis.

TCRdb reprocessed the RACE reads with MiXCR, giving one entry per CDR3 protein. This sample has hundreds of thousands of distinct CDR3 sequences; about 6% occur once, and the top ten carry under 7%. This clonotype was seen only a few times. Indicated time point: patch test 2, 6 weeks after DPC sensitization. Regarding treatment: therapeutic diphenylcyclopropenone sensitization with weekly scalp DPC. There are 14 residues in the CDR3. Trimming took 4 bases from V and 4 from J; bases not matched to a gene: 6. CDR1 and CDR2 (germline): SQVTM, ANQGSEA. This rearrangement joins TRBV29-1 to TRBJ2-3, with TRBD1 identical over 9 bases. This clonotype was sampled from a woman under 30 with alopecia areata. Some clones in this sample may be carry-over from other donors' samples. The specimen was whole blood, collected in connection with sensitization to the hapten diphenylcyclopropenone (DPC). Here the CDR3 reads CSVADRDRADTQYF. CDR3 nucleotides: TGCAGCGTTGCGGATCGGGACAGGGCAGATACGCAGTATTTT.